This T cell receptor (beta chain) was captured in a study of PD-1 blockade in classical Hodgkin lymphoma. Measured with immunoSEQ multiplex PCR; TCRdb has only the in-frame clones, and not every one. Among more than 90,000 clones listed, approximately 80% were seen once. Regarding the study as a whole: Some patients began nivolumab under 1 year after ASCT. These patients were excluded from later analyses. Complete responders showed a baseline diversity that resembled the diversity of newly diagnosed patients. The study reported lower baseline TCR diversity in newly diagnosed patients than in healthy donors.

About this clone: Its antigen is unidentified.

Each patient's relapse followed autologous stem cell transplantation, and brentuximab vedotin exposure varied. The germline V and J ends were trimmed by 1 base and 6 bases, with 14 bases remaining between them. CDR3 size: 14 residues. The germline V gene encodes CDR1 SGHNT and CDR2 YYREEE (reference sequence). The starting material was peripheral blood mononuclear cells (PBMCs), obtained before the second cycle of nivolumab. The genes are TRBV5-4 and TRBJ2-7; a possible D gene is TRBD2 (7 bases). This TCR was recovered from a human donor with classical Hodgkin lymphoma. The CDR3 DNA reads TGTGCCAGCAGCTTGAGGGCAGGGGAGGGCGAGCAGTACTTC. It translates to CASSLRAGEGEQYF.